What follows is one TCR beta chain and its context. No antigen is known for it. An end of the junction does not agree with germline; a read error may underlie this. Disease duration was under 3 months in the ophthalmopathy patients, who also had a Clinical Activity Score of at least 3 and a NOSPECS grade of at least 4. Per germline, CDR1 MNHEY and CDR2 SMNVEV (reference sequence). This CDR3 has 17 amino acids. This sample was included in a study of T cells in Graves' hyperthyroidism and ophthalmopathy. General study points: A median around 6.4 months before onset, the model predicted ophthalmopathy. The majority of expanded thyroid clonotypes above 0.001 also appeared in blood. A model built on 13 V-J features separated ophthalmopathy from stable hyperthyroidism.

It was RNA transcripts that yielded the amplified TCR beta CDR3 regions. During a first-round RT-PCR of the TCR CDR3, the HTBI primer set was used. TCRdb independently ran MiXCR on the multiplex PCR reads; one entry per CDR3 protein. The table shows hundreds of thousands of distinct CDR3 sequences, with 14% to 15% occurring only once. This chain uses TRBV27 with TRBJ2-2; D is perhaps TRBD2 (7 bases). Sequencing was performed on blood. This sequence originates from a man aged 18 to 29 with Graves' ophthalmopathy. As DNA, the CDR3 is TGCGCCAGCAGCCAAGTCGGCGGGGGCCCTTACACCGGGGAGCTGTTTTTT. Its protein is CASSQVGGGPYTGELFF.